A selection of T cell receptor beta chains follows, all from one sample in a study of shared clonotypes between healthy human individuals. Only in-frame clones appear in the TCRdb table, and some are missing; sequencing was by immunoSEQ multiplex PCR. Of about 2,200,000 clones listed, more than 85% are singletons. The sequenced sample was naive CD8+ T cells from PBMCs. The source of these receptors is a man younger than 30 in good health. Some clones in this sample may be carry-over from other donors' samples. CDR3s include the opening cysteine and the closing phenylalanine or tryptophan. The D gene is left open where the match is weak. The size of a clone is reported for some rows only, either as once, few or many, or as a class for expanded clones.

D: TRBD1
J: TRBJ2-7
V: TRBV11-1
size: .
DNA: TGTGCCAGCAGCCCCAGGACAGGTTTCGAGCAGTACTTC
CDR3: CASSPRTGFEQYF

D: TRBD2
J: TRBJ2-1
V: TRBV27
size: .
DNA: TGTGCCAGCAGTTACGCTCCCCTAGCGGGAGGCAGGTACAATGAGCAGTTCTTC
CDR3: CASSYAPLAGGRYNEQFF

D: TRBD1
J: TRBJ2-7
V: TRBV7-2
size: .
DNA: TGTGCCAGCAGCCTAGCCGGGACAGGATTACTCGAGCAGTACTTC
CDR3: CASSLAGTGLLEQYF

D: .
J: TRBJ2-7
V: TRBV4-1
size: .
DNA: TGCGCCAGCAGCTCCCCCCGGGGGCGGGGGGAGCAGTACTTC
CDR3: CASSSPRGRGEQYF

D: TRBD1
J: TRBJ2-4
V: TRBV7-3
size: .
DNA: TGTGCCAGCAGCTTAACGGGATCAGGGGGCTCTAAAAACATTCAGTACTTC
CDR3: CASSLTGSGGSKNIQYF

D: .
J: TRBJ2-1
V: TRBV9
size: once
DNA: TGTGCCAGCACCCCGGGGGCTAGCGCCTACAATGAGCAGTTCTTC
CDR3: CASTPGASAYNEQFF

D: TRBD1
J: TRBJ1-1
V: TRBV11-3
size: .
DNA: TGTGCCAGCAGCTTAGTGAGGGGGCGTAGTGATGGGGACACTGAAGCTTTCTTT
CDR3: CASSLVRGRSDGDTEAFF

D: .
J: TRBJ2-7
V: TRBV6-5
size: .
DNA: TGTGCCAGCAGTTTCCCCGCAGGGACGTACGAGCAGTACTTC
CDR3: CASSFPAGTYEQYF

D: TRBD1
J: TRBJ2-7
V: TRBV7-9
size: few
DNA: TGTGCCAGCAGCTTATTCGGACAGGGCGACGAGCAGTACTTC
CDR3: CASSLFGQGDEQYF

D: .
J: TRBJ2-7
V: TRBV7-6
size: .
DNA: TGTGCCAGCAGCGGACCTAGCAGCTACGAGCAGTACTTC
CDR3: CASSGPSSYEQYF

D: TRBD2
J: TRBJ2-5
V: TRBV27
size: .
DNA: TGTGCCAGCAGTTTGACTAGCGGGAGGGCGGAGACCCAGTACTTC
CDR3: CASSLTSGRAETQYF

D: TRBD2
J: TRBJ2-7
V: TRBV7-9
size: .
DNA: TGTGCCAGCAGCTCGAGGACTAGCGGGAGGTACGAGCAGTACTTC
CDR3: CASSSRTSGRYEQYF

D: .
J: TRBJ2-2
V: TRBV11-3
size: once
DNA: TGTGCCAGCAGCTTAGATTCACCAGGAGTTACCGGGGAGCTGTTTTTT
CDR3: CASSLDSPGVTGELFF

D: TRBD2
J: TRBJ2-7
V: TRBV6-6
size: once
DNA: TGTGCCAGCAGTCCAAGACTAGCGGGAGGGCGCGAGCAGTACTTC
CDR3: CASSPRLAGGREQYF

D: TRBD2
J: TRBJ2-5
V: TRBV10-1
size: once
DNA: TGCGCCAGCAGTGAGAGACTAGCGGAGACCCAGTACTTC
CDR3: CASSERLAETQYF

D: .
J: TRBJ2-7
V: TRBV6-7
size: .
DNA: TGTGCCAGCAGTTCCACCAGTCCAAGTACCTACGAGCAGTACTTC
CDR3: CASSSTSPSTYEQYF

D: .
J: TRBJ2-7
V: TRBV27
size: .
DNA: TGTGCCAGCAGCCCACGCGTACCGACAGCCAGGAGCTCCTACGAGCAGTACTTC
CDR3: CASSPRVPTARSSYEQYF

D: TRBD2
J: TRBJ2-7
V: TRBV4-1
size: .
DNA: TGCGCCAGCAGCCAAGTTGGGGGGGTCAACTACGAGCAGTACTTC
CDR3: CASSQVGGVNYEQYF

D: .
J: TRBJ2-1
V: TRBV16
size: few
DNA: TGTGCCAGCAGCCAACTGGCGAGGGCAAATGAGCAGTTCTTC
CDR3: CASSQLARANEQFF

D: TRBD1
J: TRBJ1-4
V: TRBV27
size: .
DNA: TGTGCCAGCAGTTCAAGCCTACCCGGGACAGGGCCGGAGGAAAAACTGTTTTTT
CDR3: CASSSSLPGTGPEEKLFF

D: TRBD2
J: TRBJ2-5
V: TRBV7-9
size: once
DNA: TGTGCCAGCAGTCTTAGCGGGACCTGGGAGACCCAGTACTTC
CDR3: CASSLSGTWETQYF

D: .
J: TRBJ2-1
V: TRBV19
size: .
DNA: TGTGCCAGTAGTTTGAGCTCCTACAATGAGCAGTTCTTC
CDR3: CASSLSSYNEQFF

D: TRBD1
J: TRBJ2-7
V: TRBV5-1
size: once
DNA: TGCGCCAGCAGCTTGGGACAGGGGAGGAGAGAGCAGTACTTC
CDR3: CASSLGQGRREQYF

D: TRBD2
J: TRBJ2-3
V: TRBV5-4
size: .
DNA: TGTGCCAGCACCTCCGGGACTAGGGCATCCACAGATACGCAGTATTTT
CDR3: CASTSGTRASTDTQYF

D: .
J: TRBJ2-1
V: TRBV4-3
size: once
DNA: TGCGCCAGCAGCCAAGACGGCATAAGCTACAATGAGCAGTTCTTC
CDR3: CASSQDGISYNEQFF

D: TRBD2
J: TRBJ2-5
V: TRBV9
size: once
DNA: TGTGCCAGCAGCGGCATGAAGGGAGGGGACGAAGAGACCCAGTACTTC
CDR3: CASSGMKGGDEETQYF

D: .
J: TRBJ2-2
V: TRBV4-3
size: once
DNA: TGCGCCAGCAGCCATGAATCTGGGCTCGAGGGGGAGCTGTTTTTT
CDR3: CASSHESGLEGELFF

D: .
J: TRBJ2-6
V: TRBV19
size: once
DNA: TGTGCCAGTAGTACCCTGAGGTACGAGTCCAACGTCCTGACTTTC
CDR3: CASSTLRYESNVLTF

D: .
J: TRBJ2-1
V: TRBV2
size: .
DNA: TGTGCCAGCAGTGCTCTTAGCGCCCTAGCCCCGAGCTCCTACAATGAGCAGTTCTTC
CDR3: CASSALSALAPSSYNEQFF

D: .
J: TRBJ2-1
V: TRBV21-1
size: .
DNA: TGTGCCAGCAGCAAAGCGGGGGGCTCTGAGCAGTTCTTC
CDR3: CASSKAGGSEQFF

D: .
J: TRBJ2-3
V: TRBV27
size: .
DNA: TGTGCCAGCAGTTTATACAGGGCTAGCACAGATACGCAGTATTTT
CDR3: CASSLYRASTDTQYF

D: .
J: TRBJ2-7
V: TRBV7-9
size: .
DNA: TGTGCCAGCAGCGGCCCGGGACACGTCTACGAGCAGTACTTC
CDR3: CASSGPGHVYEQYF

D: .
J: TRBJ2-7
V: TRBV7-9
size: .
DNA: TGTGCCAGCAGCGACAGAAGGACAGTTGGGGACTACGAGCAGTACTTC
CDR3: CASSDRRTVGDYEQYF

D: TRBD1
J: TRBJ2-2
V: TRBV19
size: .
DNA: TGTGCCAGTAGTATAGATCCGGGACAGGAAAACACCGGGGAGCTGTTTTTT
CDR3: CASSIDPGQENTGELFF

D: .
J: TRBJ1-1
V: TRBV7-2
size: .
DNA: TGTGCCAGCAGCCCCGCGTTTCTGAACACTGAAGCTTTCTTT
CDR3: CASSPAFLNTEAFF

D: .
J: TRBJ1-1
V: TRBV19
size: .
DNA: TGTGCCAGTAGTATAGACCTATCAGCGAACACTGAAGCTTTCTTT
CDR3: CASSIDLSANTEAFF

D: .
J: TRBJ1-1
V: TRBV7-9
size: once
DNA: TGTGCCAGCAGCTTAGCAGCGCGGCAGGGTTTGAACACTGAAGCTTTCTTT
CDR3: CASSLAARQGLNTEAFF

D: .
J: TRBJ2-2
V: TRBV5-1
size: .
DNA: TGCGCCAGCCGGTGGTGGGAACGCAGCACCGGGGAGCTGTTTTTT
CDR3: CASRWWERSTGELFF

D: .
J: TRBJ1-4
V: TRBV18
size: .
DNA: TGTGCCAGCTCGCCCGACAGATCAGGCGATGAAAAACTGTTTTTT
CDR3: CASSPDRSGDEKLFF

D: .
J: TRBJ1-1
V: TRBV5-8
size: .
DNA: TGTGCCAGCAGCTTGATAGGGAACACTGAAGCTTTCTTT
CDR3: CASSLIGNTEAFF

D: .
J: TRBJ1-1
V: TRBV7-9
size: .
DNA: TGTGCCAGCAGCCCCTCGGGGAACACTGAAGCTTTCTTT
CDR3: CASSPSGNTEAFF

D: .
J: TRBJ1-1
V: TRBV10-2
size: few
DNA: TGCGCCAGCAGCGGGGGACGGACTGAAGCTTTCTTT
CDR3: CASSGGRTEAFF

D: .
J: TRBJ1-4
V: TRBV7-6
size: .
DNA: TGTGCCAGCAGCTTAGGCGGGACACCCTTGACGCCGGGCGAAAAACTGTTTTTT
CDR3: CASSLGGTPLTPGEKLFF

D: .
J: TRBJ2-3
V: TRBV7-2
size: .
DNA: TGTGCCAGCAGCCCGTACCCTAGCCCGACAGATACGCAGTATTTT
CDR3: CASSPYPSPTDTQYF

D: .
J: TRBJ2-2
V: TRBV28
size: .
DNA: TGTGCCAGCAGCTCGACAGTGAACACCGGGGAGCTGTTTTTT
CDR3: CASSSTVNTGELFF

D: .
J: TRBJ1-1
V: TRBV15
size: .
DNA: TGTGCCACCGGCGGGAGGGGCACTGAAGCTTTCTTT
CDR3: CATGGRGTEAFF

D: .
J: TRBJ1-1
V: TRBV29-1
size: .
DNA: TGCAGCGCCGCAGGGGCTCGGACGAGTGAAGCTTTCTTT
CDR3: CSAAGARTSEAFF

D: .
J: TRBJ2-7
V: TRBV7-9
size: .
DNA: TGTGCCAGCAGCCCCAGGCCGGACGGTGGATCCTACGAGCAGTACTTC
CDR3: CASSPRPDGGSYEQYF

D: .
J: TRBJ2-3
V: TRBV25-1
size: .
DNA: TGTGCCAGCAGTGAATTTCGAGGGACAGATACGCAGTATTTT
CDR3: CASSEFRGTDTQYF

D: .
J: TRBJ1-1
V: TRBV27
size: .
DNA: TGTGCCAGCAGTTTAGTACACGCGAACACTGAAGCTTTCTTT
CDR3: CASSLVHANTEAFF

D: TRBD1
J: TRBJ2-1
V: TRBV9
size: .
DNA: TGTGCCAGCAGCCCAGGACAGGGGCCCTACAATGAGCAGTTCTTC
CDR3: CASSPGQGPYNEQFF

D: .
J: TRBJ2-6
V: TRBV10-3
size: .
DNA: TGTGCCATCAGTGCTGTCGGCTTTGCGGGGGCCAACGTCCTGACTTTC
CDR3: CAISAVGFAGANVLTF

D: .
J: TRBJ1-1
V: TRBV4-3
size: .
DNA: TGCGCCAGCAGCCAAGATTGGCAGGGGATGAATACTGAAGCTTTCTTT
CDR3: CASSQDWQGMNTEAFF

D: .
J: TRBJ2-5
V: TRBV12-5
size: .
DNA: TGTGCTAGTGGCGACACAGGGGAGACCCAGTACTTC
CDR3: CASGDTGETQYF

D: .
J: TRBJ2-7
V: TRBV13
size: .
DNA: TGTGCCAGCAGCTCGCGAACTAGTTACTACGAGCAGTACTTC
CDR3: CASSSRTSYYEQYF

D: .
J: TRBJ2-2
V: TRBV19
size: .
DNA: TGTGCCAGTGAACAGAACACCGGGGAGCTGTTTTTT
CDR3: CASEQNTGELFF

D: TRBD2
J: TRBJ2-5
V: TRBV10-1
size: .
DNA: TGCGCCAGCAGTTCCCTACGACTAGCGTCCTTTTTTGGGAGGGATAACCAAGAGACCCAGTACTTC
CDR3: CASSSLRLASFFGRDNQETQYF